Listed below are T cell receptor beta chains from one sample, sequenced in a study of T cells in Graves' hyperthyroidism and ophthalmopathy. TCRdb independently ran MiXCR on the multiplex PCR reads; one entry per CDR3 protein. The sample includes about 690,000 distinct CDR3 sequences, about 18% of them seen just once. The source material was blood. The receptors originated from a man between 50 and 59 years old with Graves' hyperthyroidism. The CDR3 runs from the conserved cysteine through the conserved F or W.

V	J	CDR3
TRBV24-1	TRBJ2-7	CATSDWDKDEQYF
TRBV10-1	TRBJ2-6	CASSESWGFSSGANVLTF
TRBV11-2	TRBJ2-5	CASSLLGGLGETQYF
TRBV19	TRBJ1-5	CASSIWSYSHQPQHF
TRBV12-3/TRBV12-4	TRBJ2-3	CASTRGEPTDTQYF
TRBV6-2/TRBV6-3	TRBJ1-1	CATKDGHMNTEAFF
TRBV7-8	TRBJ1-4	CASSSETGSWNEKLFF
TRBV28	TRBJ2-7	CASSLMSGASYEQYF
TRBV12-3/TRBV12-4	TRBJ1-2	CASSLAAGKGYGYTF
TRBV19	TRBJ2-1	CASSIPGLAGGPFKKASYNEQFF
TRBV13	TRBJ2-7	CASSFTGQASYEQYF
TRBV30	TRBJ2-1	CAWSVKVAGEQFF
TRBV6-2/TRBV6-3	TRBJ1-5	CASSYPGTHSNQPQHF
TRBV2	TRBJ2-2	CASQAGELFF
TRBV7-2	TRBJ2-5	CASSSFGTGGGETQYF
TRBV6-1	TRBJ2-5	CASTSSGSSSFPQGFPQETQYF
TRBV2	TRBJ2-1	CASSHRSGTEQFF
TRBV27	TRBJ2-7	CASSLIGTGAYEQYF
TRBV15	TRBJ2-1	CATSRPAGGWNEQFF
TRBV6-5	TRBJ1-5	CASSYSGRDNQPQHF
TRBV2	TRBJ2-1	CASAGATYNEQFF
TRBV28	TRBJ2-4	CASNTDRVSAKNIQYF
TRBV18	TRBJ2-7	CASSRDRVKDEQYF